The T cell receptor beta chain under discussion was sequenced for a study of blood T cell repertoires in COVID-19. At the level of the study: PBMCs, B-cell-depleted T cells, or T cells were the source of the cDNA or gDNA that made up the material.

Germline values: CDR1 ENHRY, CDR2 SYGVKD. Trimming removed 8 bases at V and 0 bases at J, with 17 bases between. CDR3 size: 16 residues. The data were produced by immunoSEQ multiplex PCR, yet TCRdb's version contains in-frame clones alone and is incomplete. The data hold 310,000 or so clones, with around 86% observed a single time. The specimen sequenced was peripheral blood. The sequence derives from a man in his 70s with acute or convalescent COVID-19. This chain links TRBV10-3 with TRBJ1-3; D possibly corresponds to TRBD1 (5 bases). This chain's CDR3 is CAISPGLQNSGNTIYF. Here the CDR3 DNA reads TGTGCCATCTCACCGGGACTCCAAAACTCTGGAAACACCATATATTTT.